A selection of T cell receptor beta chains follows, all from one sample in a study of low-dose radiotherapy and immunotherapy resistance in tumors. TCRdb analysed the reads with MiXCR anew, one entry per CDR3 protein. The table lists tens of thousands of distinct CDR3 sequences, less than 20% of them singletons. This specimen consisted of PBMCs, obtained after low-dose radiotherapy plus immunotherapy. Source of these receptors: a male donor with prostate cancer. The CDR3 runs from the conserved cysteine through the conserved F or W. The D gene is left open where the match is weak.

J | V | D | CDR3
TRBJ2-4 | TRBV5-1 | TRBD1 | CASSPGQGSDKNIQYF
TRBJ2-1 | TRBV9 | TRBD2 | CASSVRMGLAGVNEQFF
TRBJ2-2 | TRBV27 | TRBD2 | CASSLEGLAGGLTGELFF
TRBJ2-1 | TRBV19 | - | CASSTGRGNEQFF
TRBJ2-3 | TRBV30 | - | CAWRAGQNTDTQYF
TRBJ1-2 | TRBV19 | - | CASSMGGLTAPLGGYTF
TRBJ2-2 | TRBV3-1 | - | CASKGGSNTGELFF
TRBJ2-7 | TRBV20-1 | - | CSARVGREQYF
TRBJ2-3 | TRBV12-5 | TRBD1 | CASGQGVGRTDTQYF
TRBJ2-3 | TRBV4-3 | TRBD2 | CASSQDRLAGVTDTQYF
TRBJ2-2 | TRBV25-1 | TRBD1 | CASEGQGNTGELFF
TRBJ2-2 | TRBV6-6 | - | CASSPIARESNTGELFF
TRBJ2-5 | TRBV12-3/TRBV12-4 | - | CASSFPGEETQYF
TRBJ2-6 | TRBV11-2 | - | CASSSSRQPNVLTF
TRBJ1-1 | TRBV13 | - | CARKTVSITEAFF
TRBJ1-3 | TRBV11-2 | - | CASSLARSGNTIYF
TRBJ2-1 | TRBV7-2 | TRBD1 | CASSLATGGLYNEQFF
TRBJ2-3 | TRBV6-6 | TRBD2 | CASSLGLAGDTQYF
TRBJ1-2 | TRBV30 | - | CAWSVLDRPYWGYTF
TRBJ2-1 | TRBV6-2/TRBV6-3 | TRBD1 | CASSHGDSYNEQFF
TRBJ1-1 | TRBV5-4 | TRBD1 | CASSSGQGATEAFF
TRBJ2-3 | TRBV5-1 | TRBD2 | CASSLDIAGGPGDTQYF
TRBJ2-3 | TRBV28 | TRBD2 | CASSTSGRLSTDTQYF
TRBJ2-1 | TRBV7-2 | TRBD2 | CASSLALSTGLAGPHEQFF
TRBJ2-1 | TRBV9 | - | CASSGYGSSYNEQFF
TRBJ2-7 | TRBV19 | - | CASSIAAGRGYEQYF
TRBJ2-3 | TRBV28 | - | CASSLKAGEGDTQYF
TRBJ2-7 | TRBV11-1 | TRBD1 | CASSFGGQGLEEQYF
TRBJ1-2 | TRBV19 | - | CASSERQSGYTF
TRBJ2-1 | TRBV6-5 | - | CASSYGGSRNEQFF
TRBJ2-2 | TRBV19 | TRBD1 | CASRTGVTGELFF
TRBJ2-5 | TRBV7-2 | - | CASSLGHQETQYF
TRBJ2-2 | TRBV7-6 | - | CASTVIGTGELFF
TRBJ2-1 | TRBV5-4 | - | CASSSLTGRAYNEQFF
TRBJ1-2 | TRBV28 | - | CASSLRVDGYTF
TRBJ2-7 | TRBV4-3 | - | CASSQVLGNYEQYF
TRBJ2-1 | TRBV11-1 | TRBD2 | CASSFRTSGRMDEQFF
TRBJ2-1 | TRBV11-2 | - | CASSLVQGVQFF
TRBJ2-2 | TRBV2 | - | CASSSGVKGGELFF
TRBJ2-1 | TRBV29-1 | TRBD2 | CSSQRELTSEQFF
TRBJ2-5 | TRBV7-8 | TRBD2 | CASSLGLAQTQYF
TRBJ2-3 | TRBV28 | TRBD2 | CASSLYGGGSSTDTQYF
TRBJ2-7 | TRBV5-1 | TRBD2 | CASSLAPTSGSISYEQYF
TRBJ2-2 | TRBV4-1 | - | CASSQEIRIGELFF
TRBJ2-1 | TRBV9 | - | CASSVQEYNEQFF
TRBJ2-7 | TRBV7-2 | - | CASSLAIAGGPVTYEQYF
TRBJ1-5 | TRBV7-2 | - | CASRLDSYQPQHF
TRBJ2-5 | TRBV28 | - | CASSSGFQETQYF
TRBJ2-7 | TRBV28 | - | CASRRTGAYEQYF
TRBJ2-7 | TRBV28 | TRBD2 | CASSLSGGGDSYEQYF